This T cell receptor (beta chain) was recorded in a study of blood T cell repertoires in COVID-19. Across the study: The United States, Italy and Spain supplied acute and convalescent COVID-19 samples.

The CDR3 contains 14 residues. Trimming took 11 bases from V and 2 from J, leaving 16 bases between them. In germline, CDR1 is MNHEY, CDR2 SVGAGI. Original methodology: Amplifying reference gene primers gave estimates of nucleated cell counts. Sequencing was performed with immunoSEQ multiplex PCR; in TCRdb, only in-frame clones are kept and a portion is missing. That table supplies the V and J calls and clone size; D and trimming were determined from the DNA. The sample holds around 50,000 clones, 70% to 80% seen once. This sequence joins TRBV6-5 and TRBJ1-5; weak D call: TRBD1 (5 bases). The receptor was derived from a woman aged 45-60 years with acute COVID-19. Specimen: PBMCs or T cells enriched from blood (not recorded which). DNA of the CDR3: TGTGCCGTCGGGGGGGGGTCCGGCAATCAGCCCCAGCATTTT. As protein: CAVGGGSGNQPQHF.